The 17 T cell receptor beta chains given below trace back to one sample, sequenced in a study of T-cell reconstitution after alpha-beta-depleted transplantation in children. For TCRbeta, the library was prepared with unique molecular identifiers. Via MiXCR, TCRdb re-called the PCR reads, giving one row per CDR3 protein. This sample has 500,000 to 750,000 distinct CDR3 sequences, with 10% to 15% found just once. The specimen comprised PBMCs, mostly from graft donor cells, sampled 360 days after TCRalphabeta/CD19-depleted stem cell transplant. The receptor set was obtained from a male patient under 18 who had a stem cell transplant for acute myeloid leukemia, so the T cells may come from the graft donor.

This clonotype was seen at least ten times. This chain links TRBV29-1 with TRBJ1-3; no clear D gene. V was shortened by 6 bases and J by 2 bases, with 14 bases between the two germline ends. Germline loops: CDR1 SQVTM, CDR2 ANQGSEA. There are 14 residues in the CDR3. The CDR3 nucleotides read TGCAGCGTGGCCTTCGGCGCCACTGGAAACACCATATATTTT. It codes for CSVAFGATGNTIYF.

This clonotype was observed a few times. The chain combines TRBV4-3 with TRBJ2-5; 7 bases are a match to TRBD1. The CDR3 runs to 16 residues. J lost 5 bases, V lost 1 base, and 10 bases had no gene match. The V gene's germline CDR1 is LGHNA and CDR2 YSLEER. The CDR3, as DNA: TGCGCCAGCAGCCAAGTACAGGGGCCCTGGGGGGAGACCCAGTACTTC. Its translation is CASSQVQGPWGETQYF.

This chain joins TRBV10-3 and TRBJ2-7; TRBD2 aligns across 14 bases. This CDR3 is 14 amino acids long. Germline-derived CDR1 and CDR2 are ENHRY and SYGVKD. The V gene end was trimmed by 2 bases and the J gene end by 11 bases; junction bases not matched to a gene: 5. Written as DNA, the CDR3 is TGTGCCATCAGTGAGGGACTAGCGGGAGGCCGGAAGTACTTC. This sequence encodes CAISEGLAGGRKYF.

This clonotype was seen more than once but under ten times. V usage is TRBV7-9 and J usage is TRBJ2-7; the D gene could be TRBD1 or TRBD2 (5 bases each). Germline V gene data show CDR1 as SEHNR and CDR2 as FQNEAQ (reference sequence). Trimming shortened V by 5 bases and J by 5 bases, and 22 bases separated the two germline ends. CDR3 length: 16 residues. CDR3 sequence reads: CASSMGSGTIRDEQYF. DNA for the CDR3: TGTGCCAGCAGCATGGGCTCCGGGACGATCAGAGACGAGCAGTACTTC.

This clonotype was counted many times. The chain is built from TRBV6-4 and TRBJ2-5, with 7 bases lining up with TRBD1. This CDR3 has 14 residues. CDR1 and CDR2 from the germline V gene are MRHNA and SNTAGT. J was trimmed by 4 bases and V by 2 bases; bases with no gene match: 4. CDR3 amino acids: CASSDTGARETQYF. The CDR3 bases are TGTGCCAGCAGTGACACAGGGGCTAGAGAGACCCAGTACTTC.

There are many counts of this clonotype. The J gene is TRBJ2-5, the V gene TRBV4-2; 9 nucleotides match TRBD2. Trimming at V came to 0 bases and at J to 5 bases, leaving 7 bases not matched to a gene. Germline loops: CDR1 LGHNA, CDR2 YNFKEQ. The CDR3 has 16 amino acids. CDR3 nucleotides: TGTGCCAGCAGCCAAGAGGGGCTAGCGGGAAAGGAGACCCAGTACTTC. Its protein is CASSQEGLAGKETQYF.

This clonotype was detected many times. The CDR3 nucleotides are TGCGCCAGCAGCTTGGACAGGGGGCCCAATGAGCAGTTCTTC. It yields the protein CASSLDRGPNEQFF. The chain employs TRBV5-1 and TRBJ2-1; 9 nucleotides match TRBD1. The V and J ends lost 0 bases and 6 bases, in that order; junction bases with no gene match: 1. The germline CDR1 and CDR2 sequences are SGHRS and YFSETQ. The CDR3 spans 14 residues.

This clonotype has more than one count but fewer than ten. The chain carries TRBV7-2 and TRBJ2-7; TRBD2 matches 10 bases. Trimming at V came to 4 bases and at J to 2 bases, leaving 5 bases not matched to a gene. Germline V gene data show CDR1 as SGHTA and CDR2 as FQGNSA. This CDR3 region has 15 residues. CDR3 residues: CASSSTSGETYEQYF. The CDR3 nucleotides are TGTGCCAGCAGCTCTACTAGCGGGGAAACCTACGAGCAGTACTTC.

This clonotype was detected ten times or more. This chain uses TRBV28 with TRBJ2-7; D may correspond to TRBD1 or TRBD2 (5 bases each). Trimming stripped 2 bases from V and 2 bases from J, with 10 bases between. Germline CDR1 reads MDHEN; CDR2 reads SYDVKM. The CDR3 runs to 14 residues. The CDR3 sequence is CASSLRGAPYEQYF. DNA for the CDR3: TGTGCCAGCAGTTTACGGGGCGCCCCCTACGAGCAGTACTTC.

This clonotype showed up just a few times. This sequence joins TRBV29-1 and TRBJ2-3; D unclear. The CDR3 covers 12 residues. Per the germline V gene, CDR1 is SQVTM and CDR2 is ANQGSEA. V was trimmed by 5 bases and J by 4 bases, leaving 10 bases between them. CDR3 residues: CSVSPSADTQYF. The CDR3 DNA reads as TGCAGCGTTTCTCCTAGTGCAGATACGCAGTATTTT.

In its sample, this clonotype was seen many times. CDR3 protein: CASSQAGGPYEQYF. The CDR3 DNA follows: TGTGCCAGCAGCCAAGCAGGGGGTCCCTACGAGCAGTACTTC. The V gene is TRBV4-2, the J gene TRBJ2-7; TRBD1 agrees at 7 bases. Germline trimming cut 1 base from V and 2 bases from J; bases unmatched to any gene: 2. Germline V lookup: CDR1 LGHNA, CDR2 YNFKEQ. The CDR3 has 14 residues.

CDR3 region: CASSFRLGTKNTGELFF. Here the CDR3 DNA reads TGTGCCAGCAGCTTCCGACTCGGGACGAAGAACACCGGGGAGCTGTTTTTT. The V and J genes are TRBV7-8 and TRBJ2-2; D assignment may be TRBD1 or TRBD2 (5 bases each). The CDR3 has 17 amino acids. V was pared by 3 bases and J by 1 base, with 15 bases between. Germline V CDR1 and CDR2: SGHVS, FQNEAQ.

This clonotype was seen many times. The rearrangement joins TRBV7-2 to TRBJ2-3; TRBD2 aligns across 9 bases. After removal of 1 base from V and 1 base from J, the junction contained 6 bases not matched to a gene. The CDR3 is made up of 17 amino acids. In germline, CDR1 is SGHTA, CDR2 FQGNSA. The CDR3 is CASSLGVAGEGTDTQYF. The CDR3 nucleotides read TGTGCCAGCAGCTTAGGGGTAGCGGGAGAGGGCACAGATACGCAGTATTTT.

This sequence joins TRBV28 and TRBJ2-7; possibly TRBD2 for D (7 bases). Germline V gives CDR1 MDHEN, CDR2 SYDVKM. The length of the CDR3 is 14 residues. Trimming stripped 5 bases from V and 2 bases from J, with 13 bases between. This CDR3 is CASSPWGGPYEQYF. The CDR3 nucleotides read TGTGCCAGCAGTCCGTGGGGGGGGCCCTACGAGCAGTACTTC.

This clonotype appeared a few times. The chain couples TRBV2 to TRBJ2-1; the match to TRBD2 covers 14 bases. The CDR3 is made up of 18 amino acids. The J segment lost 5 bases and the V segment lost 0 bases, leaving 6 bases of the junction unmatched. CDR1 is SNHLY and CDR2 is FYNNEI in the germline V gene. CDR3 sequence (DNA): TGTGCCAGCAGTGAAGCGGGACTAGCGGGAGAGGTCGACAATGAGCAGTTCTTC. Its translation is CASSEAGLAGEVDNEQFF. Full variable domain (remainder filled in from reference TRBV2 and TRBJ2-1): EPEVTQTPSHQVTQMGQEVILRCVPISNHLYFYWYRQILGQKVEFLVSFYNNEISEKSEIFDDQFSVERPDGSNFTLKIRSTKLEDSAMYFCASSEAGLAGEVDNEQFFGPGTRLTVL.

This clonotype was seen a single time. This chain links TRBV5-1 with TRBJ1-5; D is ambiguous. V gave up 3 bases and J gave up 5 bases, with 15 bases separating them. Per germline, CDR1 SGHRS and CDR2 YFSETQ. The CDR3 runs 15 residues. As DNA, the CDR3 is TGCGCCAGCAGCTCTGCCGGAGGGCCCGATCAGCCCCAGCATTTT. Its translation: CASSSAGGPDQPQHF.

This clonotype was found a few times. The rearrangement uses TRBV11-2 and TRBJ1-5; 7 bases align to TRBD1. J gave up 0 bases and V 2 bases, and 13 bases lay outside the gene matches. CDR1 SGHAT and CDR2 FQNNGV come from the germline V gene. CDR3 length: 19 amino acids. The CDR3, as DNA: TGTGCCAGCAGCTTAAATCTCCAGGGGGTCCAATATAGCAATCAGCCCCAGCATTTT. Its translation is CASSLNLQGVQYSNQPQHF. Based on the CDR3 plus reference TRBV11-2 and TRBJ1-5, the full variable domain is EAGVAQSPRYKIIEKRQSVAFWCNPISGHATLYWYQQILGQGPKLLIQFQNNGVVDDSQLPKDRFSAERLKGVDSTLKIQPAKLEDSAVYLCASSLNLQGVQYSNQPQHFGDGTRLSIL.